The T cell receptor beta chain described here comes from a study of identical twins. Points from the study as a whole: Findings came from cross-sectional statistics, without long-term follow-up of donors. Invariant MAIT and iNKT cells may have partly biased zero-insertion analyses. Insertions were fewer in abundant cord blood beta clonotypes, whereas memory repertoires showed none of this pattern.

Trimming took 2 bases from V and 2 from J, leaving 10 bases between them. Germline V gene lookup returns CDR1 SEHNR and CDR2 FQNEAQ (reference sequence). The CDR3 extends over 14 amino acids. This clonotype was counted a few times. What it binds is not known. TCRdb re-analysed the 5' RACE reads in MiXCR, keeping a single row per CDR3 protein. This table holds roughly 700,000 distinct CDR3 sequences, around 8.3% found once. In every case, the donor was a healthy Caucasian. The data also belong to a second study, concerning yellow fever vaccine responses in identical twins.

The source material was PBMCs. This chain connects TRBV7-9 to TRBJ2-7; the D gene is possibly TRBD1 (5 bases). This sequence originates from a woman aged 18-29 years in good health. CDR3 nucleotides: TGTGCCAGCAGCTTAATCGACAGAACCTACGAGCAGTACTTC. Translated, it gives CASSLIDRTYEQYF.